The text below deals with one T cell receptor (beta chain). The protocol was immunoSEQ multiplex PCR, while the TCRdb copy is restricted to in-frame clones and leaves out a portion. The sample shows 500,000 to 850,000 clones, around 87% of them seen only once. The sample comes from a study of shared T cell receptors in the human thymus. The same specimen was also included in a second study, on human thymus T cells. That publication notes: Those donating were healthy Finnish infants in corrective surgery for congenital heart defects.

The clonotype was recovered from a boy younger than two with a congenital heart defect. The specimen sequenced was thymocytes.

CDR3 bases: TGTGCCAGCGGACGGGACAGGGATTCCTACGAGCAGTACTTC. This codes for CASGRDRDSYEQYF. The chain joins TRBV27 to TRBJ2-7; 9 bases match TRBD1. The ends lost 8 bases at V and 1 base at J; junction bases unmatched: 6. The V gene's germline CDR1 is MNHEY and CDR2 SMNVEV (reference sequence). CDR3 length: 14 amino acids.